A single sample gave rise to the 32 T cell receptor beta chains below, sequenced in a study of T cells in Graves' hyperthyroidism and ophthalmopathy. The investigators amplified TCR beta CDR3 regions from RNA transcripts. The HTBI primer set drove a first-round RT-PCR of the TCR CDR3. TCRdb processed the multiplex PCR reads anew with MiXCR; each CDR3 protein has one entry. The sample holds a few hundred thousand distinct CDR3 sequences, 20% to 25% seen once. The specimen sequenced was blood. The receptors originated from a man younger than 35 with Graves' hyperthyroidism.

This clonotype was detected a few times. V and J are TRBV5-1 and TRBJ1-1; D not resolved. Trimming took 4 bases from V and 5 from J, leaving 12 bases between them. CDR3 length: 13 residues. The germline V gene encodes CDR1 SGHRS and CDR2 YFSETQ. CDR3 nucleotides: TGCGCCAGCAGCCCAAAACCGGGAACTGAAGCTTTCTTT. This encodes CASSPKPGTEAFF.

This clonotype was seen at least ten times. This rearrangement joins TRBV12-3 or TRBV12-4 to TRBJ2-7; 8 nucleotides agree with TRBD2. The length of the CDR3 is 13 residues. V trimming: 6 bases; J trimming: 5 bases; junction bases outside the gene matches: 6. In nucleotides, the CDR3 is TGTGCCAGCAGGCCCGGGGGGGCGGACGAGCAGTACTTC. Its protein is CASRPGGADEQYF.

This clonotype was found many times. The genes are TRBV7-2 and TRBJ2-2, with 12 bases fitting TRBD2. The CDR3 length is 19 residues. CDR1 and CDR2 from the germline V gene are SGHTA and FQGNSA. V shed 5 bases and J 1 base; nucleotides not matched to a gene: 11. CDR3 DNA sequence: TGTGCCAGCAGCCCCGGCCCACTACTAGCGGGGGGGAACACCGGGGAGCTGTTTTTT. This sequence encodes CASSPGPLLAGGNTGELFF. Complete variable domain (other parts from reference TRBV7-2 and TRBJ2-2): GAGVSQSPSNKVTEKGKDVELRCDPISGHTALYWYRQSLGQGLEFLIYFQGNSAPDKSGLPSDRFSAERTGGSVSTLTIQRTQQEDSAVYLCASSPGPLLAGGNTGELFFGEGSRLTVL.

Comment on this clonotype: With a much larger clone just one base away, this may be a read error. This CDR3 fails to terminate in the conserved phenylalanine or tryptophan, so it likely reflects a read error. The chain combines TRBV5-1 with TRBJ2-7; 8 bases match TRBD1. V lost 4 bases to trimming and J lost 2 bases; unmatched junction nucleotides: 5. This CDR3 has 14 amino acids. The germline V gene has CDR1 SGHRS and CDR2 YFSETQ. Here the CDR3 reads CASSIGDRTYEQYY. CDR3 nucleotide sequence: TGCGCCAGCAGCATCGGGGACAGGACCTACGAGCAGTACTAC.

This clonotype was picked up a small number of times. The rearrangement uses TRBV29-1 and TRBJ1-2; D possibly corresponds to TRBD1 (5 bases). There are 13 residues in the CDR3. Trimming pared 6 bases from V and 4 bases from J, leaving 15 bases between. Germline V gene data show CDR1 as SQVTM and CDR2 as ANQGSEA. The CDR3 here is CSVSGRGIYGYTF. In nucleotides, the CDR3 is TGCAGCGTATCGGGACGGGGGATCTATGGCTACACCTTC. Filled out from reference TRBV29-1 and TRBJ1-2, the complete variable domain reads SAVISQKPSRDICQRGTSLTIQCQVDSQVTMMFWYRQQPGQSLTLIATANQGSEATYESGFVIDKFPISRPNLTFSTLTVSNMSPEDSSIYLCSVSGRGIYGYTFGSGTRLTVV.

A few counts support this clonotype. The CDR3 reads CASSSGQGADGYTF. In DNA, the CDR3 is TGTGCCAGCAGTTCCGGACAGGGGGCGGATGGCTACACCTTC. The rearrangement uses TRBV6-5 and TRBJ1-2; 11 bases map to TRBD1. There are 14 residues in the CDR3. Looked up from germline, CDR1 is MNHEY and CDR2 is SVGAGI. V trimming: 4 bases; J trimming: 6 bases; junction bases outside the gene matches: 4.

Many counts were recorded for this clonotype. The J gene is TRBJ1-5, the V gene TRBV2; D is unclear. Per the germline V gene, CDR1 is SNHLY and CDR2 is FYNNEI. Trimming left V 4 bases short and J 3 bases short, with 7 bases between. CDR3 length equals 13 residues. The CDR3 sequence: CASSVETNQPQHF. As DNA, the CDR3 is TGTGCCAGCAGTGTCGAGACCAATCAGCCCCAGCATTTT.

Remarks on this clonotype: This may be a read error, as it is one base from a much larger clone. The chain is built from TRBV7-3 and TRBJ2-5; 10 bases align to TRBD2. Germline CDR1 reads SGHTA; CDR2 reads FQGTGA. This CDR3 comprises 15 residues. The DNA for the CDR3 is TGTGTCAGCAGCCGCAGCGGGGGGGTTGAAGAGACCCAGTACTTC. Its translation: CVSSRSGGVEETQYF.

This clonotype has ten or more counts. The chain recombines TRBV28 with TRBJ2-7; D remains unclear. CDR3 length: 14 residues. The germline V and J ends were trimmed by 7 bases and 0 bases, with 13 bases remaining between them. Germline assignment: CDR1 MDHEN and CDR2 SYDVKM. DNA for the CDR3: TGTGCCAGCACCCGATTTCCCAACTCCTACGAGCAGTACTTC. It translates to CASTRFPNSYEQYF. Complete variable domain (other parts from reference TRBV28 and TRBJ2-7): DVKVTQSSRYLVKRTGEKVFLECVQDMDHENMFWYRQDPGLGLRLIYFSYDVKMKEKGDIPEGYSVSREKKERFSLILESASTNQTSMYLCASTRFPNSYEQYFGPGTRLTVT.

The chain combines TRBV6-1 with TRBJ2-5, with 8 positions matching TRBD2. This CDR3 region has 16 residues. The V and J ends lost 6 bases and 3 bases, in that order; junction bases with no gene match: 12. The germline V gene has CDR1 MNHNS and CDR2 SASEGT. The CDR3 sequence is CASSTEAGGHEETQYF. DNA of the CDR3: TGTGCCAGCAGCACGGAGGCGGGGGGCCACGAAGAGACCCAGTACTTC.

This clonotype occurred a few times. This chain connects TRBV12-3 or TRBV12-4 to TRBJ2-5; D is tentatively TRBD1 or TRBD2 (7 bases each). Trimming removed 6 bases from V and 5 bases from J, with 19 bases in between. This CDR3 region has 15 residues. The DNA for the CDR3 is TGTGCCAGCAGCACCGCTCAGGGGGGGGAGGAGACCCAGTACTTC. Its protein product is CASSTAQGGEETQYF.

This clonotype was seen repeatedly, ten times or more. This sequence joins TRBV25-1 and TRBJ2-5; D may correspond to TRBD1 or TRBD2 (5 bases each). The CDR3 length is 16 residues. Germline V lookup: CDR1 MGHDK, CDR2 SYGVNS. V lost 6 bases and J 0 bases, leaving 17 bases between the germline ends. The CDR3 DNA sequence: TGTGCCAGCAGGGGGGTGGCGTCCCCGTACCAAGAGACCCAGTACTTC. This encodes CASRGVASPYQETQYF.

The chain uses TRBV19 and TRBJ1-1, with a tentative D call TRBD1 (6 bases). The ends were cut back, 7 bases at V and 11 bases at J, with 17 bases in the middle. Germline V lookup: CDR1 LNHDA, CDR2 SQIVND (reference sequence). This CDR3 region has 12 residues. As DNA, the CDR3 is TGTGCCAGTAACCCACCCGGGCAGGGGGCTTTCTTT. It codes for CASNPPGQGAFF.

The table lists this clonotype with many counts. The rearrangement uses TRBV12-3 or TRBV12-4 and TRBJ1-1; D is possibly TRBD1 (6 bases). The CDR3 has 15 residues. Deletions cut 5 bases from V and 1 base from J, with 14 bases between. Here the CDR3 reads CASSPPNRANTEAFF. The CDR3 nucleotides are TGTGCCAGCAGTCCGCCCAACAGGGCGAACACTGAAGCTTTCTTT.

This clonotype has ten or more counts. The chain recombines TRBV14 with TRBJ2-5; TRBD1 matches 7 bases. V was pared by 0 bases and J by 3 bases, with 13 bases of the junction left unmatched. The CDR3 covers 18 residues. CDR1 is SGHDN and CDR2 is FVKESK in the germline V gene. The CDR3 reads CASSQDRWNRGAKETQYF. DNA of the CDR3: TGTGCCAGCAGCCAAGATCGTTGGAACAGGGGTGCGAAAGAGACCCAGTACTTC. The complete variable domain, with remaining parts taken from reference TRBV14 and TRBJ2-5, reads EAGVTQFPSHSVIEKGQTVTLRCDPISGHDNLYWYRRVMGKEIKFLLHFVKESKQDESGMPNNRFLAERTGGTYSTLKVQPAELEDSGVYFCASSQDRWNRGAKETQYFGPGTRLLVL.

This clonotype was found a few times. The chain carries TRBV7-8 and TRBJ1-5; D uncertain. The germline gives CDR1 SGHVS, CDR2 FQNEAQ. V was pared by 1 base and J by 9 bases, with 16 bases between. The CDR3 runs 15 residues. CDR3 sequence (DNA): TGTGCCAGCAGCTTAGACCCGCGGCCGGTGGGGCCCCAGCATTTT. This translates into CASSLDPRPVGPQHF. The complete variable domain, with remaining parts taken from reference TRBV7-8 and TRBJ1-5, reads GAGVSQSPRYKVAKRGQDVALRCDPISGHVSLFWYQQALGQGPEFLTYFQNEAQLDKSGLPSDRFFAERPEGSVSTLKIQRTQQEDSAVYLCASSLDPRPVGPQHFGDGTRLSIL.

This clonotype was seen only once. The CDR3 bases are TGTGCCAGCAGCTTAGGGTTTAGGCTCCAAGAGACCCAGTACTTC. Translation: CASSLGFRLQETQYF. The chain combines TRBV11-2 with TRBJ2-5, with D uncertain. Deletions cut 1 base from V and 1 base from J, with 10 bases between. CDR3 size: 15 residues. Germline CDR1 SGHAT, CDR2 FQNNGV. The variable domain in full, completed from reference TRBV11-2 and TRBJ2-5, reads EAGVAQSPRYKIIEKRQSVAFWCNPISGHATLYWYQQILGQGPKLLIQFQNNGVVDDSQLPKDRFSAERLKGVDSTLKIQPAKLEDSAVYLCASSLGFRLQETQYFGPGTRLLVL.

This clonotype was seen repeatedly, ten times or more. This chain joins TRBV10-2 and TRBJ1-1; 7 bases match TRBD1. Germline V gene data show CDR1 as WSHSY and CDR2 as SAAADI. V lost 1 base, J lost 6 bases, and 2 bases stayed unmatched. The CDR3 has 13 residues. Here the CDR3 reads CASSEYGTAEAFF. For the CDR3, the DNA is TGCGCCAGCAGTGAGTACGGGACAGCTGAAGCTTTCTTT.

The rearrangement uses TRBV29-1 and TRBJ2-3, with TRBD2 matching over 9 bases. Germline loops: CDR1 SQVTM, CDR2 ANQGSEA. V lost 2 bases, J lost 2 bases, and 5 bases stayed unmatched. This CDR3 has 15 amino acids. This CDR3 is CSVEWRGGLTDTQYF. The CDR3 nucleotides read TGCAGCGTTGAATGGCGGGGGGGACTCACAGATACGCAGTATTTT.

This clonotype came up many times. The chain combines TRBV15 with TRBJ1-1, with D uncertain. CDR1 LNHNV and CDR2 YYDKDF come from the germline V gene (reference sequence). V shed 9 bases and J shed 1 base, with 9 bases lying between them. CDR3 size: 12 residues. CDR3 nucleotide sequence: TGTGCCACTCGGACGGAGAACACTGAAGCTTTCTTT. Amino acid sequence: CATRTENTEAFF. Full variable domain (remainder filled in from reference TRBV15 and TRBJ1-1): DAMVIQNPRYQVTQFGKPVTLSCSQTLNHNVMYWYQQKSSQAPKLLFHYYDKDFNNEADTPDNFQSRRPNTSFCFLDIRSPGLGDTAMYLCATRTENTEAFFGQGTRLTVV.

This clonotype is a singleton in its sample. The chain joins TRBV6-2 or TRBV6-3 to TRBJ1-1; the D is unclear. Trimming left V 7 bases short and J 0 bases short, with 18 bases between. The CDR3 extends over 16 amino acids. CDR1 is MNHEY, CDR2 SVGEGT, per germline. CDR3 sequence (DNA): TGTGCCAGCACCCTAAGGCCGGGAAACATGAACACTGAAGCTTTCTTT. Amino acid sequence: CASTLRPGNMNTEAFF.

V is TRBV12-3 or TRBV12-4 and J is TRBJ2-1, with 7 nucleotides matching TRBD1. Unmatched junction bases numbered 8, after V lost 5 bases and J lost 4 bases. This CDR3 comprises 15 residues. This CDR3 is CASSGSDRAYNEQFF. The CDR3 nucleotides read TGTGCCAGCAGTGGAAGCGACAGGGCTTACAATGAGCAGTTCTTC.

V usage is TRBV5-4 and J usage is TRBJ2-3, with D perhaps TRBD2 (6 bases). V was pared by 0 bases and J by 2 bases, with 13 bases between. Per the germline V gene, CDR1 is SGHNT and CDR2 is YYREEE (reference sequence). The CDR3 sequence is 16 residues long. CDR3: CASSLEPGGDTDTQYF. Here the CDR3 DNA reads TGTGCCAGCAGCTTGGAACCCGGGGGAGACACAGATACGCAGTATTTT. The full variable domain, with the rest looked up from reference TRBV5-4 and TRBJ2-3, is ETGVTQSPTHLIKTRGQQVTLRCSSQSGHNTVSWYQQALGQGPQFIFQYYREEENGRGNFPPRFSGLQFPNYSSELNVNALELDDSALYLCASSLEPGGDTDTQYFGPGTRLTVL.

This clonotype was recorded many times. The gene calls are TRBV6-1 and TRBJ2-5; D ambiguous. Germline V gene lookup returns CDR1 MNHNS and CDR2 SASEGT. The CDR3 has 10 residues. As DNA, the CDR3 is TGTGCACAGACCGACGAGACCCAGTACTTC. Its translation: CAQTDETQYF.

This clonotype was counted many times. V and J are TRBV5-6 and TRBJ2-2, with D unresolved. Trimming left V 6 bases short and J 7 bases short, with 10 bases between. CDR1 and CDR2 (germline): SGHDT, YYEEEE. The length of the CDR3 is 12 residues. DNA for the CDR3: TGTGCCAGCACCTTTAATAACGGGGAGCTGTTTTTT. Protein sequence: CASTFNNGELFF.

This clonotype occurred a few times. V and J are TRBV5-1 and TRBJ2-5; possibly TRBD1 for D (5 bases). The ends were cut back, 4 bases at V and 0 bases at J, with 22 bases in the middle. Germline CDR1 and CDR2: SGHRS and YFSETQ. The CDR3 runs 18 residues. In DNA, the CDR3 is TGCGCCAGCAGCCAGGTCCCTTCAGGGTCCATGTACCAAGAGACCCAGTACTTC. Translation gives CASSQVPSGSMYQETQYF.

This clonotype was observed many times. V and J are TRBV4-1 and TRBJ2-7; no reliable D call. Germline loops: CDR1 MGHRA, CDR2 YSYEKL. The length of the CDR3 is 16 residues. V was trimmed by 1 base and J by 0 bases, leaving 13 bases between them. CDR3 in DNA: TGCGCCAGCAGCCAAGTTACTGGTCGTAGCTCCTACGAGCAGTACTTC. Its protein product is CASSQVTGRSSYEQYF.

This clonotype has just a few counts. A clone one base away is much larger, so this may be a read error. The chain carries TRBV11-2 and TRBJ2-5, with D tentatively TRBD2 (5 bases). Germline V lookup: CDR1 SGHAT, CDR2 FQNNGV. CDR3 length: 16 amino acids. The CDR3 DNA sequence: TGTGCCAGCAGCTCCCCTCGAGGACTCCTCCAAGAGACCAAGTACTTC. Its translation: CASSSPRGLLQETKYF. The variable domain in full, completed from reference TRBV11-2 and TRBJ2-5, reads EAGVAQSPRYKIIEKRQSVAFWCNPISGHATLYWYQQILGQGPKLLIQFQNNGVVDDSQLPKDRFSAERLKGVDSTLKIQPAKLEDSAVYLCASSSPRGLLQETKYFGPGTRLLVL.

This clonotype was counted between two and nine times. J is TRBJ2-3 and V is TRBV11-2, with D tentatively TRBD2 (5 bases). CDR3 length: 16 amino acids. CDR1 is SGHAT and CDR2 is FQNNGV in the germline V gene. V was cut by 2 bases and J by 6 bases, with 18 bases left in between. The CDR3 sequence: CASSLLHQRVGDTQYF. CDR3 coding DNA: TGTGCCAGCAGCTTACTGCATCAGAGGGTCGGGGATACGCAGTATTTT.

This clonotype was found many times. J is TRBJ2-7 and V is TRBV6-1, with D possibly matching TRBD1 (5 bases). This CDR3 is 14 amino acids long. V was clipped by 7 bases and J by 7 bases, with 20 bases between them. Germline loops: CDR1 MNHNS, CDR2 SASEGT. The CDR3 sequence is CASTDGLGPLEQYF. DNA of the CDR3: TGTGCCAGCACCGATGGGCTGGGGCCCCTGGAGCAGTACTTC.

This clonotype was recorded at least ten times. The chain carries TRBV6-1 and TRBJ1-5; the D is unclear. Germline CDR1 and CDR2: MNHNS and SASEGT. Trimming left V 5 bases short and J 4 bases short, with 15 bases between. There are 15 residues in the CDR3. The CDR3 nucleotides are TGTGCCAGCAGTCTTTACGAGGGTGTAAATCAGCCCCAGCATTTT. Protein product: CASSLYEGVNQPQHF.

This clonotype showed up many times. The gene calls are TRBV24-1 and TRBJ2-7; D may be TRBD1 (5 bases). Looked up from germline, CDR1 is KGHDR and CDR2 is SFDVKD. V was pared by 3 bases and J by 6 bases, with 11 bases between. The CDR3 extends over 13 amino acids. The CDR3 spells CATSDPGRGEQYF. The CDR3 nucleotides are TGTGCCACCAGTGATCCAGGGCGTGGCGAGCAGTACTTC.